This T cell receptor (beta chain) was obtained from a study of blood T cells in healthy people across ages. Study-wide results and limits: Naive T cell percentage showed a strong correlation with the diversity of TCR beta. Higher diversity and more naive CD4+ cells were features of long-lived donors, compared to aged donors. Conclusively comparing naive with antigen-experienced cells was impossible with unsorted PBMCs.

A second roughly 6 to 12 cycle PCR used barcoded and J-beta primers. One entry per CDR3 protein results from TCRdb running MiXCR on the 5' RACE reads. In the table there are some 1,800,000 distinct CDR3 sequences, around 40% of which are singletons. There are 13 residues in the CDR3. The ends were cut back, 3 bases at V and 11 bases at J, with 19 bases in the middle. Germline values: CDR1 DFQATT, CDR2 SNEGSKA (reference sequence). A remark on this clonotype: The target antigen is unknown.

The sequencing input was blood. The V gene is TRBV20-1, the J gene TRBJ1-1; a possible D gene is TRBD1 (5 bases). The TCR comes from a human donor in good health. CDR3: CSARGLMGLTAFF. As DNA, the CDR3 is TGCAGTGCTAGGGGACTGATGGGTCTGACGGCTTTCTTT.